The rows below give T cell receptor beta chains drawn from one sample of a study of T cells after yellow fever vaccination. TCRdb used MiXCR to reprocess the 5' RACE reads, holding one entry per CDR3 protein. The sample lists approximately 120,000 distinct CDR3 sequences, approximately 9% occurring once. Material: CD8+ T cells sorted from PBMCs, obtained on the day of the yellow fever booster vaccination. These receptor sequences come from a man between 18 and 35 years old who received the YFV17D yellow fever vaccine. The conserved cysteine and the conserved F or W are not part of the CDR3 here.

V	J	CDR3
TRBV29-1	TRBJ2-3	SVDGPEPH
TRBV4-1	TRBJ1-1	ASSRQTFPTNTEAF
TRBV21-1	TRBJ1-5	ASSKRPGQGKYGNQPQH
TRBV20-1	TRBJ1-3	SARVKQEREFWRNTIY
TRBV19	TRBJ2-2	ASRMGSGETGELF
TRBV24-1	TRBJ2-6	ATSDLQQFSGANVLT
TRBV5-5	TRBJ2-7	ASSPNGLEEY
TRBV20-1	TRBJ2-5	SSTSGGFQETQY
TRBV20-1	TRBJ2-7	SAKSAGVSSYEQY
TRBV19	TRBJ1-5	ASGSNSNQPQH
TRBV6-1	TRBJ2-6	ASGRDTYSGANVLT
TRBV5-4	TRBJ2-2	ASSSGTGRKGELF
TRBV7-9	TRBJ2-3	ASSKPGQQDTQY
TRBV13	TRBJ2-6	ASTHRGVAGANVLT
TRBV27	TRBJ2-1	ASRLGTGTLHEQF
TRBV4-3	TRBJ1-1	ASLETWGTMNTEAF
TRBV4-1	TRBJ1-1	ASSQDEFGITEAF
TRBV20-1	TRBJ1-2	SARPLGGGDGYT
TRBV7-9	TRBJ2-1	ASGGSGQIYNEQF
TRBV6-5	TRBJ2-5	ASSYGGAPQETQY
TRBV4-1	TRBJ2-5	ASSQLAEETQY
TRBV4-3	TRBJ2-4	ASSQGLGGENIQY
TRBV7-2	TRBJ1-1	ASSRIGGTEAF
TRBV4-1	TRBJ1-2	ASSQGSSGYT
TRBV20-1	TRBJ2-3	SASGLALGTDTQY
TRBV4-3	TRBJ1-6	ASSQDWGDRPLH
TRBV6-2/TRBV6-3	TRBJ2-7	ASDSPGSYEQY
TRBV29-1	TRBJ2-5	SVENRGGQETQY
TRBV5-1	TRBJ2-1	ASSSPPAGPYNEQF
TRBV2	TRBJ2-1	ASRVGGLYNEQF
TRBV4-3	TRBJ1-2	ASSPEMPDDYGYT
TRBV12-5	TRBJ1-2	ASGLSPRDTRDGYT
TRBV4-1	TRBJ2-2	ASSQVHRGTGELF
TRBV19	TRBJ2-1	ASSRTSGTYNEQF
TRBV5-6	TRBJ1-2	ASSLVQDFYGYT
TRBV18	TRBJ2-5	ASSPSGYQETQY
TRBV7-6	TRBJ2-3	ASSSLSGGATDTQY
TRBV4-3	TRBJ2-1	ASSQQAGSNNEQF
TRBV20-1	TRBJ2-1	SASAGYNEQF
TRBV24-1	TRBJ2-3	ATTASDRTDTQY
TRBV6-2/TRBV6-3	TRBJ2-2	ASSYSGTENTGELF
TRBV25-1	TRBJ2-5	ASSEFPSGDQETQY
TRBV4-1	TRBJ1-1	ASSQVGRGGANTEAF
TRBV6-2/TRBV6-3	TRBJ2-4	ASRTAVAKNIQY
TRBV6-5	TRBJ2-5	ASSYSKGGDETQY
TRBV12-3/TRBV12-4	TRBJ1-1	ASSLQSGLRTEAF
TRBV29-1	TRBJ2-3	SVKSPPVTDTQY
TRBV18	TRBJ2-1	ASSPPREGEGGEQF
TRBV11-3	TRBJ2-1	ASSLEAVNEQF
TRBV15	TRBJ2-7	ATSGNRDRTYEQY
TRBV6-2/TRBV6-3	TRBJ2-7	ASSGTGHYEQY
TRBV6-5	TRBJ1-1	ASSYSTGARNTEAF
TRBV3-1	TRBJ2-5	ASSRSGETQY
TRBV6-2/TRBV6-3	TRBJ2-5	ASSPDLKETQY